This T cell receptor (beta chain) was retrieved from a study of OX40 agonist ivuxolimab in advanced cancers. The CDR3 consists of 14 residues. Germline V gene data show CDR1 as SGHRS and CDR2 as YFSETQ. V was cut by 0 bases and J by 0 bases, with 4 bases left in between. Using immunoSEQ multiplex PCR, the repertoire was profiled, and TCRdb retains in-frame clones only, with some absent. The sample includes tens of thousands of clones, around 87% of them seen just once. The sequence was obtained from an adult with an advanced solid tumor such as melanoma, head and neck, liver or kidney cancer. The specimen comprised CD4+ or CD8+ T cells sorted from blood, sampled in a trial of the OX40 agonist ivuxolimab. The rearrangement links TRBV5-1 to TRBJ2-4; D unclear. For the CDR3, the DNA is TGCGCCAGCAGCTTGGGCCCAGCCAAAAACATTCAGTACTTC. It codes for CASSLGPAKNIQYF.